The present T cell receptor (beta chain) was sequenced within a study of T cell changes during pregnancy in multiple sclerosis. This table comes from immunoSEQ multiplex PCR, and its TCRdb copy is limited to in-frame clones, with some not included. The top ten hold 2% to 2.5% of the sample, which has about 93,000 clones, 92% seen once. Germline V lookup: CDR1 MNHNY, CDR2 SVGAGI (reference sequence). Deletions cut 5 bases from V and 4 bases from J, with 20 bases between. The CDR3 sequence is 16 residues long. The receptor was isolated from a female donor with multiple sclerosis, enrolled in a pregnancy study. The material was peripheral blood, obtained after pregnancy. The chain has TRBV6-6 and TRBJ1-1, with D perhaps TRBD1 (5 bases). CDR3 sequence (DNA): TGTGCCAGCAGTCGGAGGGGCGGCGGGGAGTCCACTGAAGCTTTCTTT. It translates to CASSRRGGGESTEAFF.